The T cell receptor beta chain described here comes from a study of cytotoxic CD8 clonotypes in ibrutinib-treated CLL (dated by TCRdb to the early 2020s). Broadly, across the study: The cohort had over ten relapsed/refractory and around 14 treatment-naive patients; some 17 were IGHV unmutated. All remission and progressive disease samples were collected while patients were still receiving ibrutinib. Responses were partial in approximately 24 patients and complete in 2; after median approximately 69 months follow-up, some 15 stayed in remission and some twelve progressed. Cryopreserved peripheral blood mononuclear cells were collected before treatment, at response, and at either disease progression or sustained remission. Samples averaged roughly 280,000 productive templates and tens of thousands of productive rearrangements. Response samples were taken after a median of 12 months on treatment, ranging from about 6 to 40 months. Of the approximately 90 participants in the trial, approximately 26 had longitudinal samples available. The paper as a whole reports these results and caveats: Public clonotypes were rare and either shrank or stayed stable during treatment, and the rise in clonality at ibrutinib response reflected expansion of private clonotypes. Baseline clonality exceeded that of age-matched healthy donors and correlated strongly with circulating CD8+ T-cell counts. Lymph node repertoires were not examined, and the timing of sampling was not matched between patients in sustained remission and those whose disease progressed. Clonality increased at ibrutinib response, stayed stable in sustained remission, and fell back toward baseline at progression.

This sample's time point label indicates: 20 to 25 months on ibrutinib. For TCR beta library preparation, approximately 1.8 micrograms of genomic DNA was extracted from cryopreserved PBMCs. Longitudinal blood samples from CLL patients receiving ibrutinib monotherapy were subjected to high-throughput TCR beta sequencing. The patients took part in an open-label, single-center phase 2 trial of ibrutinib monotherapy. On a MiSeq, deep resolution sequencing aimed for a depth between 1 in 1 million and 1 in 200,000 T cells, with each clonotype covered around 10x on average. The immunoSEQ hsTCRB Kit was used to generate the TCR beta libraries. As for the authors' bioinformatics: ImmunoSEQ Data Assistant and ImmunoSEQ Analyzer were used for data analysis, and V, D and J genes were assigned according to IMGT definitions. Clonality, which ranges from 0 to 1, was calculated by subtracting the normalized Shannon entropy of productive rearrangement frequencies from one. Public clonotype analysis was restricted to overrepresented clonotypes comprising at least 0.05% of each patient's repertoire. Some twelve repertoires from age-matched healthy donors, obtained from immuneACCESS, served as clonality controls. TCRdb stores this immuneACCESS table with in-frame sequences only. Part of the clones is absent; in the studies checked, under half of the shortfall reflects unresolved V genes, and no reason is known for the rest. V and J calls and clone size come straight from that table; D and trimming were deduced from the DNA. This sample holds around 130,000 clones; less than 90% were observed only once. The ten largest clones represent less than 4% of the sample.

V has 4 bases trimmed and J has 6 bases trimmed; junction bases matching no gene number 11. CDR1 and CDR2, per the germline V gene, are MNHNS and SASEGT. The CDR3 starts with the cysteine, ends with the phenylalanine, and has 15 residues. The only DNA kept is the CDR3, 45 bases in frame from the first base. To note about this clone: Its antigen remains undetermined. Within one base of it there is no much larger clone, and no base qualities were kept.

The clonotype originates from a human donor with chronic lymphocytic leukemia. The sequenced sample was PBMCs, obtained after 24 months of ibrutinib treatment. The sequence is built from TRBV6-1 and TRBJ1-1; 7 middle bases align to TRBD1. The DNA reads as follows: TGTGCCAGCAGTGTTGGGGACAGCGGCAAACCTGAAGCTTTCTTT. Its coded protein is CASSVGDSGKPEAFF.